This passage covers 24 T cell receptor beta chains from one sample sequenced in a study of memory CD4+ T cells and cytomegalovirus serostatus. Data came from immunoSEQ multiplex PCR; TCRdb stores just in-frame clones and leaves some out. The sample contains roughly 84,000 clones, approximately 80% of which appear only once. The sort gate was single viable CD3+CD4+CD8-CD45RO+ cells for memory CD4+ T cells. The sequenced sample consisted of memory CD4+ T cells from blood. These receptors originate from an adult in good health and CMV-seronegative.

The CDR3 bases are TGTGCCAGCAGTTCCAGACAGAACACTGAAGCTTTCTTT. This sequence encodes CASSSRQNTEAFF. The genes are TRBV7-9 and TRBJ1-1; unclear D gene. The germline V gene encodes CDR1 SEHNR and CDR2 FQNEAQ (reference sequence). This CDR3 has 13 residues. Between the trimmed V and J ends, which lost 6 bases and 1 base, there was a span of 9 bases.

In DNA, the CDR3 is TGTGCCAGCAGACCCCCCGGGGACAGGGTAAACTATGGCTACACCTTC. Translated, it gives CASRPPGDRVNYGYTF. The rearrangement uses TRBV28 and TRBJ1-2; 9 bases are shared with TRBD1. The CDR3 has 16 amino acids. CDR1 is MDHEN, CDR2 SYDVKM, per germline. Trimming removed 6 bases from V and 2 bases from J; junction bases left unmatched: 10.

This clone was seen only a few times. The chain couples TRBV5-1 to TRBJ2-1; the D gene is possibly TRBD1 (6 bases). The V gene's germline CDR1 is SGHRS and CDR2 YFSETQ. CDR3 length equals 15 residues. V lost 0 bases and J lost 5, with 12 bases in between. This chain's CDR3 is CASSLALGQHNEQFF. In DNA form, the CDR3 reads TGCGCCAGCAGCTTGGCCCTTGGACAGCACAATGAGCAGTTCTTC.

There are a few counts of this clone. V gene TRBV5-1 combines with J gene TRBJ1-1; D not certain. The CDR3 consists of 13 residues. Germline CDR1 SGHRS, CDR2 YFSETQ. The V gene lost 5 bases and the J gene lost 1 base, with 9 bases spanning the gap. The CDR3 DNA follows: TGCGCCAGCAGATCCCAGGCGAACACTGAAGCTTTCTTT. Residues: CASRSQANTEAFF.

This chain joins TRBV5-8 and TRBJ1-2, with D possibly TRBD1 on 6 matching bases. Per the germline V gene, CDR1 is SGHTS and CDR2 is YDEGEE. Trimming cost V 1 base and J 10 bases, with 8 bases left between them. The CDR3 covers 11 residues. As DNA, the CDR3 is TGTGCCAGCAGCTTGACAGGGACCTACACCTTC. Amino acid sequence: CASSLTGTYTF.

This clone was detected only once. The chain combines TRBV2 with TRBJ1-6; no firm D call. The CDR3 is 15 amino acids. The V gene lost 5 bases and the J gene lost 4 bases, with 12 bases spanning the gap. Germline CDR1 SNHLY, CDR2 FYNNEI. The CDR3 DNA sequence: TGTGCCAGCAGTAGTACCTACCCATATAATTCACCCCTCCACTTT. Its translation: CASSSTYPYNSPLHF. Based on the CDR3 plus reference TRBV2 and TRBJ1-6, the full variable domain is EPEVTQTPSHQVTQMGQEVILRCVPISNHLYFYWYRQILGQKVEFLVSFYNNEISEKSEIFDDQFSVERPDGSNFTLKIRSTKLEDSAMYFCASSSTYPYNSPLHFGNGTRLTVT.

This chain uses TRBV19 with TRBJ1-5; possibly TRBD1 for D (5 bases). V lost 3 bases and J lost 7, with 16 bases in between. CDR1 is LNHDA, CDR2 SQIVND, per germline (reference sequence). The CDR3 is 15 amino acids. This chain's CDR3 is CASSIGALQGQPQHF. The CDR3 bases are TGTGCCAGTAGTATCGGGGCCCTCCAGGGCCAGCCCCAGCATTTT.

V is TRBV30 and J is TRBJ2-6, with D uncertain. The V gene's germline CDR1 is GTSNPN and CDR2 SVGIG (reference sequence). The CDR3 spans 15 residues. Trimming pared 3 bases from V and 0 bases from J, leaving 9 bases between. For the CDR3, the DNA is TGTGCCTGGAGCGTTGGCTCCTCTGGGGCCAACGTCCTGACTTTC. Translated, it gives CAWSVGSSGANVLTF. Drawing the rest from reference TRBV30 and TRBJ2-6, the complete variable domain is SQTIHQWPATLVQPVGSPLSLECTVEGTSNPNLYWYRQAAGRGLQLLFYSVGIGQISSEVPQNLSASRPQDRQFILSSKKLLLSDSGFYLCAWSVGSSGANVLTFGAGSRLTVL.

Only a few counts were recorded for this clone. This chain connects TRBV6-6 to TRBJ1-1; D gene uncertain. CDR1 MNHNY and CDR2 SVGAGI come from the germline V gene (reference sequence). The germline V and J ends were trimmed by 1 base and 1 base, with 4 bases remaining between them. This CDR3 is 13 amino acids long. CDR3 bases: TGTGCCAGCAGTTACTTGTGGAACACTGAAGCTTTCTTT. Its protein is CASSYLWNTEAFF.

This clone has a handful of counts. This chain uses TRBV10-3 with TRBJ2-1, with 8 bases aligning to TRBD1. The CDR3 loop spans 16 amino acids. V was clipped by 2 bases and J by 10 bases; unmatched bases: 13. Germline V gives CDR1 ENHRY, CDR2 SYGVKD. The CDR3: CAISETKRQGIYEQFF. The CDR3 DNA reads TGTGCCATCAGTGAGACGAAAAGACAGGGGATATACGAGCAGTTCTTC.

This chain uses TRBV25-1 with TRBJ2-3; TRBD2 might be the D (5 bases). The germline V gene encodes CDR1 MGHDK and CDR2 SYGVNS. V was cut by 6 bases and J by 6 bases, with 16 bases left in between. The CDR3 extends over 14 amino acids. In DNA, the CDR3 is TGTGCCAGCAGAAGGAGGACGGAGCTGGATACGCAGTATTTT. It translates to CASRRRTELDTQYF.

The V call is TRBV7-2, the J call TRBJ1-5, with 10 positions matching TRBD1. The length of the CDR3 is 15 residues. From germline, CDR1 is SGHTA and CDR2 FQGNSA. V trimming: 5 bases; J trimming: 6 bases; junction bases outside the gene matches: 7. CDR3 sequence (DNA): TGTGCCAGCAGCCTGGGACAGGGGATGACTCAGCCCCAGCATTTT. It encodes CASSLGQGMTQPQHF.

This clone has more than one count but fewer than ten. The V call is TRBV11-2, the J call TRBJ2-3, with TRBD1 as a possible D gene (6 bases). The V gene's germline CDR1 is SGHAT and CDR2 FQNNGV. This CDR3 contains 14 residues. V lost 2 bases to trimming and J lost 5 bases, with 11 bases between them. In DNA, the CDR3 is TGTGCCAGCAGCTTACTCCAGGGGTTAGATACGCAGTATTTT. It specifies CASSLLQGLDTQYF.

The chain links TRBV7-9 to TRBJ1-2, with TRBD1 matching 7 bases. The germline V gene has CDR1 SEHNR and CDR2 FQNEAQ (reference sequence). V dropped 4 bases and J dropped 8; count of bases not matched to a gene: 7. This CDR3 region has 13 residues. As DNA, the CDR3 is TGTGCCAGCAGCTCGGGACAGCGGTACGGCTACACCTTC. Its translation: CASSSGQRYGYTF.

The V gene is TRBV7-9, the J gene TRBJ1-6, with TRBD1 matching over 9 bases. The germline CDR1 and CDR2 sequences are SEHNR and FQNEAQ (reference sequence). The ends lost 5 bases at V and 8 bases at J; junction bases unmatched: 7. This CDR3 is 15 amino acids long. In nucleotides, the CDR3 is TGTGCCAGCAGCATTGATACAGGGGGCGATTCACCCCTCCACTTT. This codes for CASSIDTGGDSPLHF.

This clone has just one count. The chain couples TRBV28 to TRBJ1-2; D gene ambiguous. Per the germline V gene, CDR1 is MDHEN and CDR2 is SYDVKM. The CDR3 spans 12 residues. Trimming removed 2 bases at V and 4 bases at J, with 5 bases between. DNA for the CDR3: TGTGCCAGCAGTTTAGGGTGCTATGGCTACACCTTC. The encoded protein is CASSLGCYGYTF.

The rearrangement uses TRBV19 and TRBJ1-4; perhaps TRBD1 as D (5 bases). The CDR3 totals 17 residues. Trimming took off 3 bases at V and 0 bases at J, with 14 bases between the two ends. Germline V gene data show CDR1 as LNHDA and CDR2 as SQIVND (reference sequence). The CDR3 nucleotides read TGTGCCAGTAGTATGAGACAGCCCCTCGCAACTAATGAAAAACTGTTTTTT. Its translation: CASSMRQPLATNEKLFF.

The chain combines TRBV6-6 with TRBJ1-5; TRBD1 is a possible D gene (5 bases). This CDR3 contains 15 residues. In germline, CDR1 is MNHNY, CDR2 SVGAGI (reference sequence). The V end lost 2 bases, the J end lost 7 bases, and 15 bases lay between the germline ends. The CDR3 loop is CASSYPGQVGQPQHF. The CDR3 coding sequence is TGTGCCAGCAGTTACCCGGGGCAGGTTGGACAGCCCCAGCATTTT.

V is TRBV6-1 and J is TRBJ2-7; unclear D gene. This CDR3 has 12 residues. V was pared by 0 bases and J by 9 bases, with 9 bases between. Germline CDR1 reads MNHNS; CDR2 reads SASEGT. In DNA, the CDR3 is TGTGCCAGCAGTGAAGCGGAAAGATGGCAGTACTTC. Encoded protein: CASSEAERWQYF.

V usage is TRBV2 and J usage is TRBJ1-5; D is undetermined. Trimming took off 6 bases at V and 4 bases at J, with 7 bases between the two ends. CDR3 length: 12 residues. Germline V gene data show CDR1 as SNHLY and CDR2 as FYNNEI. CDR3: CASSPRNQPQHF. The CDR3 DNA is TGTGCCAGCAGCCCCCGTAATCAGCCCCAGCATTTT.

The V gene is TRBV10-3, the J gene TRBJ1-3; no clear D. Between the trimmed V and J ends, which lost 4 bases and 1 base, there was a span of 8 bases. The CDR3 is 14 amino acids. Germline assignment: CDR1 ENHRY and CDR2 SYGVKD. The CDR3, as DNA: TGTGCCATCAGTGCGGCGCTATCTGGAAACACCATATATTTT. It codes for CAISAALSGNTIYF.

The chain is built from TRBV11-2 and TRBJ2-3, with D uncertain. Germline CDR1 is SGHAT and CDR2 is FQNNGV. V lost 2 bases, J lost 0 bases, and 9 bases lay in between. CDR3 size: 15 residues. In DNA, the CDR3 is TGTGCCAGCAGCTTAATGGTGGGGAGCACAGATACGCAGTATTTT. Translated, it gives CASSLMVGSTDTQYF.

CDR3 residues: CASSLRQGNTEAFF. The CDR3 region has the DNA TGTGCCAGCAGCTTGAGACAGGGGAACACTGAAGCTTTCTTT. The chain combines TRBV11-2 with TRBJ1-1, with 7 bases that match TRBD1. Germline CDR1 SGHAT, CDR2 FQNNGV. The CDR3 is made up of 14 amino acids. V dropped 3 bases and J dropped 1; count of bases not matched to a gene: 2.

The rearrangement joins TRBV7-3 to TRBJ1-1; D gene ambiguous. Trimming took 2 bases from V and 8 from J, leaving 3 bases between them. The CDR3 has 10 amino acids. The germline V gene encodes CDR1 SGHTA and CDR2 FQGTGA. DNA for the CDR3: TGTGCCAGCAGCTTAGACGAAGCTTTCTTT. This gives the protein CASSLDEAFF.